This T cell receptor (beta chain) derives from a study of OX40 agonist ivuxolimab in advanced cancers. The CDR3 length is 14 residues. The trim removed 4 bases at V and 7 bases at J, leaving 6 bases unmatched. Per germline, CDR1 PRHDT and CDR2 FYEKMQ (reference sequence). Assay: immunoSEQ multiplex PCR; the TCRdb copy retains only in-frame clones and omits some. The table lists about 32,000 clones, 85% to 90% of them singletons. Only one count was recorded for this clone. The chain is built from TRBV13 and TRBJ2-1, with TRBD2 matching 8 bases. The source was CD4+ or CD8+ T cells sorted from blood, collected in a trial of the OX40 agonist ivuxolimab. The receptor comes from an adult with an advanced solid tumor such as melanoma, head and neck, liver or kidney cancer. In DNA, the CDR3 is TGTGCCAGCAGCTCAGGACTAGCAAGAAATGAGCAGTTCTTC. It encodes CASSSGLARNEQFF.